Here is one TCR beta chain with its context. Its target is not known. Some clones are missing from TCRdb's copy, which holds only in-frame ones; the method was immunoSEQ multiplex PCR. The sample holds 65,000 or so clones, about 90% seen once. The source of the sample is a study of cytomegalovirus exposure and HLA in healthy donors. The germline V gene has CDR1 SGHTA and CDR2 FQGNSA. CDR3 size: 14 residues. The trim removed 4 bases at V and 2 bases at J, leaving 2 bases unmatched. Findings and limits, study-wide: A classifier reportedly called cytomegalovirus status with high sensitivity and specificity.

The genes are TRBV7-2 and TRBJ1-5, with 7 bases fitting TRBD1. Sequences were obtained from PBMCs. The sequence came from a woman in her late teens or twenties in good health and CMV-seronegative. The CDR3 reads CASSSTGGNQPQHF. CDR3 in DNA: TGTGCCAGCAGCTCAACAGGGGGCAATCAGCCCCAGCATTTT.